Listed here are 30 T cell receptor beta chains from one sample, sequenced in a study of cytomegalovirus exposure and HLA in healthy donors. 60 Vbeta and 13 Jbeta primers were used in PCR. Sequencing used immunoSEQ multiplex PCR; TCRdb keeps in-frame clones, though not all of them. This table holds about 170,000 clones, 76% found once. The sample taken for sequencing was PBMCs. These TCRs come from a female donor in good health and CMV-seronegative.

V gene TRBV18 combines with J gene TRBJ2-5, with TRBD1 matching over 8 bases. The CDR3 covers 14 residues. The V segment lost 5 bases and the J segment 5 bases; nucleotides outside the gene matches: 7. From germline, CDR1 is KGHSH and CDR2 LQKENI. The CDR3 bases are TGTGCCAGCTCAGAGGGACAGGCGGGGGAGACCCAGTACTTC. It yields the protein CASSEGQAGETQYF. The entire variable domain, with the rest obtained from reference TRBV18 and TRBJ2-5, is as follows: NAGVMQNPRHLVRRRGQEARLRCSPMKGHSHVYWYRQLPEEGLKFMVYLQKENIIDESGMPKERFSAEFPKEGPSILRIQQVVRGDSAAYFCASSEGQAGETQYFGPGTRLLVL.

About this clone itself: One end of the junction varies from germline; a read error may be responsible. This CDR3 reads CAGSFSADGIHLEAFF. The CDR3 DNA reads as TGCGCCGGCAGCTTTTCGGCCGACGGGATCCACCTTGAAGCTTTCTTT. The chain uses TRBV5-1 and TRBJ1-1; D is unresolved. CDR1 SGHRS and CDR2 YFSETQ come from the germline V gene. The CDR3 has 16 amino acids.

CDR3 amino acids: CASSKLTGGKNTEAFF. CDR3 DNA sequence: TGCGCCAGCAGCAAACTGACAGGGGGGAAGAACACTGAAGCTTTCTTT. The chain is built from TRBV5-1 and TRBJ1-1; 9 bases are shared with TRBD1. From germline, CDR1 is SGHRS and CDR2 YFSETQ. V shed 4 bases, J shed 1 base, and the junction held 8 bases outside the gene matches. This CDR3 has 16 amino acids.

The chain combines TRBV28 with TRBJ1-2, with D possibly TRBD1 on 6 matching bases. Trimming removed 7 bases at V and 4 bases at J, with 13 bases between. The V gene's germline CDR1 is MDHEN and CDR2 SYDVKM. The CDR3 is 13 amino acids. The chain's CDR3 is CASTGGGPYGYTF. The CDR3 coding sequence is TGTGCCAGCACCGGCGGGGGCCCCTATGGCTACACCTTC.

This sequence joins TRBV2 and TRBJ2-7; D gene unclear. V was pared by 11 bases and J by 6 bases, with 14 bases between. The CDR3 runs to 11 residues. Germline V gene lookup returns CDR1 SNHLY and CDR2 FYNNEI. The CDR3 sequence is CALSLASEQYF. CDR3 in DNA: TGTGCCTTATCCCTCGCGAGCGAGCAGTACTTC. The full variable domain, rest sourced from reference TRBV2 and TRBJ2-7, is EPEVTQTPSHQVTQMGQEVILRCVPISNHLYFYWYRQILGQKVEFLVSFYNNEISEKSEIFDDQFSVERPDGSNFTLKIRSTKLEDSAMYFCALSLASEQYFGPGTRLTVT.

The chain employs TRBV29-1 and TRBJ2-3, with TRBD1 matching over 10 bases. The CDR3 sequence is 12 residues long. With 8 bases clipped from V and 8 bases from J, the junction kept 7 bases outside the gene matches. Germline-derived CDR1 and CDR2 are SQVTM and ANQGSEA. The CDR3 protein is CSTTGTGATQYF. CDR3 sequence (DNA): TGCAGCACGACTGGGACAGGGGCTACGCAGTATTTT.

The rearrangement links TRBV7-9 to TRBJ2-2; possibly TRBD1 for D (5 bases). Germline assignment: CDR1 SEHNR and CDR2 FQNEAQ (reference sequence). There are 14 residues in the CDR3. The V end lost 3 bases, the J end lost 2 bases, and 7 bases lay between the germline ends. CDR3 protein: CASSFRENTGELFF. The CDR3 DNA reads as TGTGCCAGCAGCTTCAGGGAAAACACCGGGGAGCTGTTTTTT.

This chain joins TRBV7-9 and TRBJ1-2; 7 nucleotides agree with TRBD1. Germline lookup yields CDR1 SEHNR and CDR2 FQNEAQ (reference sequence). Unmatched junction bases numbered 3, after V lost 1 base and J lost 4 bases. The CDR3 loop spans 14 amino acids. In DNA, the CDR3 is TGTGCCAGCAGCTTAGAAAGGGGGCTCTATGGCTACACCTTC. Amino acids: CASSLERGLYGYTF. Together with reference TRBV7-9 and TRBJ1-2, the CDR3 gives the full variable domain: DTGVSQNPRHKITKRGQNVTFRCDPISEHNRLYWYRQTLGQGPEFLTYFQNEAQLEKSRLLSDRFSAERPKGSFSTLEIQRTEQGDSAMYLCASSLERGLYGYTFGSGTRLTVV.

V gene TRBV6-4 combines with J gene TRBJ2-2; TRBD1 might be the D (6 bases). The CDR3 has 14 amino acids. Germline values: CDR1 MRHNA, CDR2 SNTAGT. With 2 bases removed from V and 6 bases from J, the gap between germline ends came to 10 bases. CDR3 sequence (DNA): TGTGCCAGCAGTGACCAGGGGATAGCCGGGGAGCTGTTTTTT. As protein: CASSDQGIAGELFF.

This clone showed up just a few times. The V gene is TRBV28, the J gene TRBJ2-3; maybe TRBD1 (6 bases). Trimming took off 2 bases at V and 4 bases at J, with 22 bases between the two ends. CDR1 and CDR2 from the germline V gene are MDHEN and SYDVKM. This CDR3 contains 18 residues. CDR3: CASSLGSVRGVIADTQYF. The CDR3 DNA sequence: TGTGCCAGCAGTTTAGGATCGGTCAGGGGTGTAATAGCAGATACGCAGTATTTT.

The V gene is TRBV5-1, the J gene TRBJ2-7; 11 nucleotides align to TRBD2. The CDR3 runs 16 residues. Losses at the gene ends were 4 bases for V and 6 bases for J; bases not matched to a gene: 12. Looked up from germline, CDR1 is SGHRS and CDR2 is YFSETQ. The CDR3 region has the DNA TGCGCCAGCAGCACCAATAGCGGGGGGGCCTTCGGCGAGCAGTACTTC. It encodes CASSTNSGGAFGEQYF.

CDR3 loop: CASSPTSGRYNEQFF. CDR3 bases: TGTGCCAGCAGCCCGACTAGCGGGAGGTACAATGAGCAGTTCTTC. The V and J genes are TRBV7-6 and TRBJ2-1; 13 bases agree with TRBD2. Per the germline V gene, CDR1 is SGHVS and CDR2 is FNYEAQ. The V gene end was trimmed by 5 bases and the J gene end by 4 bases; junction bases not matched to a gene: 2. The CDR3 is 15 residues long.

The chain joins TRBV15 to TRBJ2-7; D remains ambiguous. V was shortened by 1 base and J by 6 bases, with 4 bases between the two germline ends. The germline V gene has CDR1 LNHNV and CDR2 YYDKDF (reference sequence). The CDR3 sequence is 11 residues long. The CDR3, as DNA: TGTGCCACCAGCAGAGCCCTCGAGCAGTACTTC. Its translation is CATSRALEQYF. The entire variable domain, with the rest obtained from reference TRBV15 and TRBJ2-7, is as follows: DAMVIQNPRYQVTQFGKPVTLSCSQTLNHNVMYWYQQKSSQAPKLLFHYYDKDFNNEADTPDNFQSRRPNTSFCFLDIRSPGLGDTAMYLCATSRALEQYFGPGTRLTVT.

V gene TRBV29-1 combines with J gene TRBJ2-3; tentatively, D is TRBD1 (6 bases). This CDR3 has 12 amino acids. In germline, CDR1 is SQVTM, CDR2 ANQGSEA. V lost 3 bases and J lost 5, with 9 bases in between. CDR3 region: CSVEGAEDTQYF. Here the CDR3 DNA reads TGCAGCGTTGAGGGGGCCGAAGATACGCAGTATTTT.

CDR3 protein: CASSLGGQGEAGELFF. Written as DNA, the CDR3 is TGTGCCAGCAGCTTGGGGGGACAGGGTGAGGCCGGGGAGCTGTTTTTT. This chain links TRBV5-4 with TRBJ2-2, with TRBD1 matching over 9 bases. The germline V gene encodes CDR1 SGHNT and CDR2 YYREEE (reference sequence). J lost 6 bases, V lost 0 bases, and 6 bases had no gene match. There are 16 residues in the CDR3.

V is TRBV5-1 and J is TRBJ2-1; 13 positions agree with TRBD2. Germline V gene lookup returns CDR1 SGHRS and CDR2 YFSETQ. With 2 bases clipped from V and 7 bases from J, the junction kept 6 bases outside the gene matches. CDR3 length equals 16 residues. The CDR3 DNA is TGCGCCAGCAGCTTACCGGGACTAGCGGGAATTAATGAGCAGTTCTTC. Amino acid sequence: CASSLPGLAGINEQFF.

The gene calls are TRBV7-8 and TRBJ2-5; 12 nucleotides align to TRBD2. The DNA end is more similar to TRBJ2-7, so the J call may be wrong. CDR1 and CDR2 (germline): SGHVS, FQNEAQ. CDR3 length: 16 amino acids. The CDR3 DNA is TGTGCCAGCAGCCCACGGACTAGCGGGAATGTGGGCGAGCAGTACTTC. Residues: CASSPRTSGNVGEQYF.

The chain employs TRBV7-9 and TRBJ2-1; possible D gene TRBD1, 6 bases. V lost 7 bases, J lost 8 bases, and 15 bases lay in between. CDR1 and CDR2 (germline): SEHNR, FQNEAQ (reference sequence). The CDR3 has 13 residues. DNA of the CDR3: TGTGCCAGCACCCACATCTCAGGGGATGAGCAGTTCTTC. This translates into CASTHISGDEQFF.

The chain carries TRBV5-1 and TRBJ1-3, with no clear D. The CDR3 contains 14 residues. V was shortened by 3 bases and J by 4 bases, with 11 bases between the two germline ends. Germline CDR1 reads SGHRS; CDR2 reads YFSETQ. The CDR3: CASSSSGIGNTIYF. The CDR3 bases are TGCGCCAGCAGCTCCTCGGGGATAGGAAACACCATATATTTT. Full variable domain (rest looked up from reference TRBV5-1 and TRBJ1-3): KAGVTQTPRYLIKTRGQQVTLSCSPISGHRSVSWYQQTPGQGLQFLFEYFSETQRNKGNFPGRFSGRQFSNSRSEMNVSTLELGDSALYLCASSSSGIGNTIYFGEGSWLTVV.

The chain carries TRBV19 and TRBJ2-3; D remains ambiguous. The CDR3 is made up of 15 amino acids. Trimming removed 6 bases at V and 2 bases at J, with 15 bases between. CDR1 and CDR2 from the germline V gene are LNHDA and SQIVND (reference sequence). The chain's CDR3 is CASSRNSYVTDTQYF. The CDR3 coding sequence is TGTGCCAGTAGCAGGAACTCCTATGTCACAGATACGCAGTATTTT.

This chain uses TRBV18 with TRBJ1-2, with a weak D call TRBD1 (6 bases). This CDR3 is built from 13 residues. Deletions cut 4 bases from V and 4 bases from J, with 10 bases between. Germline CDR1 reads KGHSH; CDR2 reads LQKENI. The CDR3 nucleotides are TGTGCCAGCTCACAAAGGACAGCCTATGGCTACACCTTC. Translated: CASSQRTAYGYTF.

This chain uses TRBV6-5 with TRBJ2-3, with TRBD2 matching over 11 bases. CDR3 length: 15 residues. Germline CDR1 is MNHEY and CDR2 is SVGAGI. The V and J ends lost 8 bases and 2 bases, in that order; junction bases with no gene match: 6. CDR3 coding DNA: TGTGCCAGCGGGCGGACTAGCGGGCCCACAGATACGCAGTATTTT. Encoded protein: CASGRTSGPTDTQYF.

The V and J genes are TRBV19 and TRBJ1-5; TRBD1 matches 7 bases. V was clipped by 5 bases and J by 9 bases; unmatched bases: 10. CDR1 is LNHDA and CDR2 is SQIVND in the germline V gene (reference sequence). This CDR3 is built from 14 residues. The CDR3 loop is CASSPDRTSVPQHF. The CDR3 DNA is TGTGCCAGTAGTCCGGACAGGACCTCTGTGCCCCAGCATTTT.

This sequence joins TRBV4-3 and TRBJ2-7, with TRBD1 identical over 8 bases. The CDR3 totals 16 residues. Germline loops: CDR1 LGHNA, CDR2 YSLEER. Losses at the gene ends were 3 bases for V and 7 bases for J; bases not matched to a gene: 14. The CDR3 DNA reads as TGCGCCAGCAGCCAGGATCGTGGACAGGGATACCGGGAGCAGTACTTC. Its protein product is CASSQDRGQGYREQYF.

V and J are TRBV5-1 and TRBJ1-2; D is uncertain. The CDR3 loop spans 13 amino acids. Germline CDR1 SGHRS, CDR2 YFSETQ. V was clipped by 0 bases and J by 6 bases, with 9 bases between them. This CDR3 reads CASSLGRMDGYTF. The CDR3 DNA reads as TGCGCCAGCAGCTTGGGCAGGATGGATGGCTACACCTTC.

The chain is built from TRBV20-1 and TRBJ2-3; no firm D call. The CDR3 length is 11 residues. Per germline, CDR1 DFQATT and CDR2 SNEGSKA (reference sequence). V was shortened by 4 bases and J by 4 bases, with 6 bases between the two germline ends. The CDR3 sequence is CSAIRADTQYF. As DNA, the CDR3 is TGCAGTGCTATACGGGCAGATACGCAGTATTTT.

The chain recombines TRBV7-9 with TRBJ2-5; 7 positions match TRBD2. The CDR3 runs 15 residues. Germline CDR1 is SEHNR and CDR2 is FQNEAQ (reference sequence). V was clipped by 3 bases and J by 7 bases; unmatched bases: 11. The CDR3: CASSFTGGDSATQYF. CDR3 bases: TGTGCCAGCAGCTTCACGGGGGGAGACTCTGCGACCCAGTACTTC.

This sequence joins TRBV30 and TRBJ1-2; D not resolved. The CDR3 loop spans 13 amino acids. The V end was cut by 0 bases, the J end by 4 bases, with 9 bases between. The V gene's germline CDR1 is GTSNPN and CDR2 SVGIG (reference sequence). The CDR3 sequence: CAWSVSGIYGYTF. DNA for the CDR3: TGTGCCTGGAGTGTAAGCGGGATCTATGGCTACACCTTC.

CDR3 sequence: CASSKRQGNTGELFF. The CDR3 coding sequence is TGTGCCAGCAGCAAAAGACAGGGGAACACCGGGGAGCTGTTTTTT. The chain uses TRBV11-3 and TRBJ2-2, with 7 bases lining up with TRBD1. Germline assignment: CDR1 SGHNT and CDR2 YENEEA. This CDR3 has 15 amino acids. Trimming cost V 5 bases and J 1 base; bases outside gene matches: 4.

The chain has TRBV27 and TRBJ1-1; D might be TRBD1 (6 bases). With 0 bases removed from V and 11 bases from J, the gap between germline ends came to 16 bases. The CDR3 length is 14 residues. The germline CDR1 and CDR2 sequences are MNHEY and SMNVEV (reference sequence). CDR3 residues: CASSLSGVGGGAFF. The CDR3 DNA reads as TGTGCCAGCAGTTTATCGGGGGTAGGGGGGGGCGCTTTCTTT.